Detailed here is one TCR beta chain. These data come from a study of blood T cells in healthy people across ages. The germline V gene encodes CDR1 SGHNT and CDR2 YYREEE (reference sequence). V trimming: 0 bases; J trimming: 1 base; junction bases outside the gene matches: 21. CDR3 length: 22 residues. Sample-barcoded 5' priming and a J-beta primer mix drove a second PCR of about 7 to 11 cycles. TCRdb reprocessed the 5' RACE reads with MiXCR, giving one entry per CDR3 protein. The table has about 640,000 distinct CDR3 sequences, under 65% seen once. The chain recombines TRBV5-4 with TRBJ2-3; 9 bases map to TRBD2. Sequencing was carried out using blood. This receptor was identified in a man in his 60s in good health. CDR3 DNA sequence: TGTGCCAGCAGCTTGGGGAAACGGGGGGCTCTTATAGCGGGGGAGCGCACAGATACGCAGTATTTT. It yields the protein CASSLGKRGALIAGERTDTQYF. Filled out from reference TRBV5-4 and TRBJ2-3, the complete variable domain reads ETGVTQSPTHLIKTRGQQVTLRCSSQSGHNTVSWYQQALGQGPQFIFQYYREEENGRGNFPPRFSGLQFPNYSSELNVNALELDDSALYLCASSLGKRGALIAGERTDTQYFGPGTRLTVL.